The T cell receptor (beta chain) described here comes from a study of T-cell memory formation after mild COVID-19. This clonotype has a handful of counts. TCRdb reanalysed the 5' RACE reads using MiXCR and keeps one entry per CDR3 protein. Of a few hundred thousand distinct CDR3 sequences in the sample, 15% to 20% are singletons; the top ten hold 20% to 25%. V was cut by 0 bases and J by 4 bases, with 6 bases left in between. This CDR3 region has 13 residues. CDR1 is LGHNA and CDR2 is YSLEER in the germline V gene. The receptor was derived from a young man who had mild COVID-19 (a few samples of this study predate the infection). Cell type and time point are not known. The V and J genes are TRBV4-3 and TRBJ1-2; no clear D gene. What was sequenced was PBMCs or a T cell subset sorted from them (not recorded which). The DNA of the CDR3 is TGCGCCAGCAGCCAAGACAACGTCTATGGCTACACCTTC. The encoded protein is CASSQDNVYGYTF.